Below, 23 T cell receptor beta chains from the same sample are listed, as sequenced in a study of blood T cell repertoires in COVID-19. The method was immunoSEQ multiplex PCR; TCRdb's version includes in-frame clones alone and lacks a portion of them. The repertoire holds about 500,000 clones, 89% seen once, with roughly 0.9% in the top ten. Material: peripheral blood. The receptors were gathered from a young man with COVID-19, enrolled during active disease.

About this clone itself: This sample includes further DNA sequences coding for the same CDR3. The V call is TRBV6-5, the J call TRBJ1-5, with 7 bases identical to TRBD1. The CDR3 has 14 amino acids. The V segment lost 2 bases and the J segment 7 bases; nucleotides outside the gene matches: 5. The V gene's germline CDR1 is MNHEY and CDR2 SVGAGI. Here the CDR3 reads CASSYRQGGQPQHF. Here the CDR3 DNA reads TGTGCCAGCAGTTACCGACAGGGCGGCCAGCCCCAGCATTTT.

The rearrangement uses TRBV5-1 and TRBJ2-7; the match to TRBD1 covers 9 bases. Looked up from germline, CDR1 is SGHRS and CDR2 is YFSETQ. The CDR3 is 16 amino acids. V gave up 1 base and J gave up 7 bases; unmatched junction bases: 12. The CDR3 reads CASSLSLGDRAGEQYF. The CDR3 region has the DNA TGCGCCAGCAGCTTGTCGCTGGGGGACAGGGCGGGAGAGCAGTACTTC.

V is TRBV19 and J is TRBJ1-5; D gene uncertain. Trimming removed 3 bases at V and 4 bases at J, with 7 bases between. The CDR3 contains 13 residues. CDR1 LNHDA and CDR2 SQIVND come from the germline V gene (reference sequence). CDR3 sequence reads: CASSMSVNQPQHF. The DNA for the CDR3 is TGTGCCAGTAGTATGTCCGTTAATCAGCCCCAGCATTTT. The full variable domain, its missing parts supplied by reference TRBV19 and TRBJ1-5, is DGGITQSPKYLFRKEGQNVTLSCEQNLNHDAMYWYRQDPGQGLRLIYYSQIVNDFQKGDIAEGYSVSREKKESFPLTVTSAQKNPTAFYLCASSMSVNQPQHFGDGTRLSIL.

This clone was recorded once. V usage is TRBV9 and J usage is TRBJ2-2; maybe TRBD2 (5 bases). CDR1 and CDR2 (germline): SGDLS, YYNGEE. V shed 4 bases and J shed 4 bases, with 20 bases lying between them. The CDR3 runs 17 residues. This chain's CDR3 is CASSRTLRAMTTGELFF. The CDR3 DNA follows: TGTGCCAGCAGCCGTACATTGAGGGCTATGACCACCGGGGAGCTGTTTTTT.

CDR3 bases: TGTGCCATCAGCGCTGGACTAGCGGGGGGGCGGAGGAGGGACGAGCAGTACTTC. It encodes CAISAGLAGGRRRDEQYF. This chain uses TRBV10-3 with TRBJ2-7; TRBD2 aligns across 15 bases. The CDR3 contains 18 residues. V dropped 6 bases and J dropped 5; count of bases not matched to a gene: 14. Germline lookup yields CDR1 ENHRY and CDR2 SYGVKD.

The CDR3 reads CASSLQGTGELFF. DNA of the CDR3: TGTGCCAGCAGCTTACAGGGCACCGGGGAGCTGTTTTTT. This chain connects TRBV11-2 to TRBJ2-2, with D perhaps matching TRBD1 (5 bases). This CDR3 has 13 amino acids. Deletions cut 2 bases from V and 4 bases from J, with 5 bases between. Germline loops: CDR1 SGHAT, CDR2 FQNNGV.

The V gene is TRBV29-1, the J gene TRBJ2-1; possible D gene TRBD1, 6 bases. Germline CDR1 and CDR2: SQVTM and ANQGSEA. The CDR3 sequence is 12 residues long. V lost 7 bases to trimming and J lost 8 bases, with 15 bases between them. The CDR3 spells CSAAGEWDEQFF. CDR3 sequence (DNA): TGCAGCGCTGCAGGGGAATGGGATGAGCAGTTCTTC.

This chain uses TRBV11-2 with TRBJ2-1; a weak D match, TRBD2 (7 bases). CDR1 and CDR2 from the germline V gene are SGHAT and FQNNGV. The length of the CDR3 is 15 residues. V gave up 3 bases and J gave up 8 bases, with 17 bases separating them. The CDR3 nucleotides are TGTGCCAGCAGCTTGGGTCAGGGGAGGGTAGATGAGCAGTTCTTC. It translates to CASSLGQGRVDEQFF.

The CDR3 nucleotides read TGTGCCAGTAGGAAGGTCGGGGAAGGTACTTATCTCTATGGCTACACCTTC. This translates into CASRKVGEGTYLYGYTF. The chain has TRBV19 and TRBJ1-2; D unresolved. The CDR3 is made up of 17 amino acids. Germline V gene sequence: CDR1 LNHDA, CDR2 SQIVND (reference sequence). Trimming shortened V by 6 bases and J by 4 bases, and 24 bases separated the two germline ends.

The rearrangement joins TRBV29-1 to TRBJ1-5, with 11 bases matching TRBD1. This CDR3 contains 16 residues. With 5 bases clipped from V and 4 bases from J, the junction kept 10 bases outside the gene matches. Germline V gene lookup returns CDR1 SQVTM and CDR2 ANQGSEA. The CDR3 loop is CSVITKGTGGNQPQHF. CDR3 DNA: TGCAGCGTTATCACTAAGGGGACAGGGGGTAATCAGCCCCAGCATTTT.

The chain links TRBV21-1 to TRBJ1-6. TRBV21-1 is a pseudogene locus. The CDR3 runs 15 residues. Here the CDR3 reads CASSKVRDRDSPLHF. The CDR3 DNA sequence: TGTGCCAGCAGCAAAGTTCGGGATAGGGATTCACCCCTCCACTTT.

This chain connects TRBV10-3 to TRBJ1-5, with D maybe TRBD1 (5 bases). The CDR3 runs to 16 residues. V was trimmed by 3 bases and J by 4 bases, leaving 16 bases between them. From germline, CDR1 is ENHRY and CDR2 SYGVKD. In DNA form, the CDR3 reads TGTGCCATCAGTGACGTGGAGGGGCCGGCGAATCAGCCCCAGCATTTT. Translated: CAISDVEGPANQPQHF.

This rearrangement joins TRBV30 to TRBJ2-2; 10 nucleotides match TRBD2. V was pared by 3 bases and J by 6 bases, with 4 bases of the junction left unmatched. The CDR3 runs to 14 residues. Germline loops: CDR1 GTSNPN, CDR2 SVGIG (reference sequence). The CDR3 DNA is TGTGCCTGGAGGTTAGCGGGAGGAGCCGGGGAGCTGTTTTTT. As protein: CAWRLAGGAGELFF.

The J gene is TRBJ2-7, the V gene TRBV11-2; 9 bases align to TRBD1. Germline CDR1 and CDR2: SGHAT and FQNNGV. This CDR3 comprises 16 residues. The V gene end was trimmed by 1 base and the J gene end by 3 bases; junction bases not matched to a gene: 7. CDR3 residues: CASSLVSGTGIYEQYF. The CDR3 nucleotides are TGTGCCAGCAGCTTAGTGTCGGGGACAGGGATCTACGAGCAGTACTTC.

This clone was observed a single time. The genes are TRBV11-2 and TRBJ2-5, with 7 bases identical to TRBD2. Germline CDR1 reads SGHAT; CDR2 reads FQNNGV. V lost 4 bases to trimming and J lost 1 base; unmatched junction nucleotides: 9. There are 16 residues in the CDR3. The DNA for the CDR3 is TGTGCCAGCAGCTCACCGGGACTACTCTCCCAAGAGACCCAGTACTTC. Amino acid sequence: CASSSPGLLSQETQYF.

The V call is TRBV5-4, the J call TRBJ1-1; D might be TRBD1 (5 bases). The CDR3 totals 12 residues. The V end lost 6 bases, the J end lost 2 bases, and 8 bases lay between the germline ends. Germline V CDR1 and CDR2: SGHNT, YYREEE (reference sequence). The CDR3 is CASNRGNTEAFF. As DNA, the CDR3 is TGTGCCAGCAATAGGGGCAACACTGAAGCTTTCTTT. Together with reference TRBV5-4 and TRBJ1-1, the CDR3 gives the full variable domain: ETGVTQSPTHLIKTRGQQVTLRCSSQSGHNTVSWYQQALGQGPQFIFQYYREEENGRGNFPPRFSGLQFPNYSSELNVNALELDDSALYLCASNRGNTEAFFGQGTRLTVV.

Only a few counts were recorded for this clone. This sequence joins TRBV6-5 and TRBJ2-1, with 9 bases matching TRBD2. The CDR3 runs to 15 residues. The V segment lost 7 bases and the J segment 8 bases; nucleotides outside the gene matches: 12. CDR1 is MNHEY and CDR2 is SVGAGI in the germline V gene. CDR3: CASTLGRGGGDEQFF. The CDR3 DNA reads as TGTGCCAGCACTCTGGGGCGGGGGGGAGGCGATGAGCAGTTCTTC.

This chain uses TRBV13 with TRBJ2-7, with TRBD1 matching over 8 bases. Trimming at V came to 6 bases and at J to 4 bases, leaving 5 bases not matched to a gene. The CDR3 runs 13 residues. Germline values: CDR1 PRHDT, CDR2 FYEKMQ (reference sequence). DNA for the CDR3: TGTGCCAGCAGTTATGGGACAGGTTACGAGCAGTACTTC. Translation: CASSYGTGYEQYF.

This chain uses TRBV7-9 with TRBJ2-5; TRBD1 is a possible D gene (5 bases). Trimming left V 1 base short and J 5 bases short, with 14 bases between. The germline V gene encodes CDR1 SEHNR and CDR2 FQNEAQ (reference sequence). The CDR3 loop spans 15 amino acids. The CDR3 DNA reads TGTGCCAGCAGCTTAGGGACACCTAGGCTGGAGACCCAGTACTTC. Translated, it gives CASSLGTPRLETQYF.

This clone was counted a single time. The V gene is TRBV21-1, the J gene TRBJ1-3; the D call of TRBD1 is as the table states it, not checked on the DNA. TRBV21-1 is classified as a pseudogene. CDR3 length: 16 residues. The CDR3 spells CASSWRQARSGNTIYF. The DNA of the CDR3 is TGTGCCAGCAGCTGGCGACAGGCACGCTCTGGAAACACCATATATTTT.

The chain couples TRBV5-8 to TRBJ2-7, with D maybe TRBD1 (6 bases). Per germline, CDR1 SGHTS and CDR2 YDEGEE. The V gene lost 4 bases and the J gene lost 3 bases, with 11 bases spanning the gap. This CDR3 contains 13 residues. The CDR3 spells CASSGDIVYEQYF. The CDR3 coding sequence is TGTGCCAGCAGCGGGGACATAGTCTACGAGCAGTACTTC.

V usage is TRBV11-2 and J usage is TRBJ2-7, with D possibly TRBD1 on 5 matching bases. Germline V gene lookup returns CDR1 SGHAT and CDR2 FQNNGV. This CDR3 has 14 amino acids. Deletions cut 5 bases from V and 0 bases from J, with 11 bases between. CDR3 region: CASSGRVSSYEQYF. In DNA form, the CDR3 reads TGTGCCAGCAGCGGCAGGGTTAGCTCCTACGAGCAGTACTTC.

The CDR3 protein is CASRGHMNTEAFF. The DNA for the CDR3 is TGTGCCAGCAGGGGACACATGAACACTGAAGCTTTCTTT. The J gene is TRBJ1-1, the V gene TRBV7-8; possible D gene TRBD1, 6 bases. The CDR3 extends over 13 amino acids. Deletions cut 6 bases from V and 0 bases from J, with 8 bases between. Germline assignment: CDR1 SGHVS and CDR2 FQNEAQ. Complete variable domain (other parts from reference TRBV7-8 and TRBJ1-1): GAGVSQSPRYKVAKRGQDVALRCDPISGHVSLFWYQQALGQGPEFLTYFQNEAQLDKSGLPSDRFFAERPEGSVSTLKIQRTQQEDSAVYLCASRGHMNTEAFFGQGTRLTVV.